The present TCR beta chain was sequenced within a study of shared clonotypes between healthy human individuals (dated by TCRdb to 2020 to 2022). A note on the overall study: The cohort included a few men and a couple of women between 18 and 49 years of age. The study deeply sequenced blood TCR repertoires of roughly five healthy adults to estimate repertoire size and the extent of clonotype sharing between individuals. To increase sequencing depth and limit assay-specific biases, different laboratories used diverse techniques to prepare libraries and sequence TCR repertoires. Each donor's leukapheresis produced roughly between roughly 0.85 and 9.5 billion PBMCs. Per donor, three plates each were used for CD4 naive and CD4 memory, two for CD8 naive, and one for CD8 memory. General findings and caveats noted by the study authors: Clonotypes shared by all four sorted-subset donors showed higher generation probabilities than non-shared clonotypes. The small number of donors limited the genetic and exposure-history diversity represented. Sampling was restricted to blood, and TCR repertoires in tissues likely differ from the TCR repertoires found in blood. Based on pairwise subsampling, the degree of clonotype sharing among donors was expected to be affected by sequencing depth. Even with the large sequencing depth, rarefaction of the sorted-subset datasets indicated that sequencing was incomplete. Sharing across four donors was observed for about 5% of naive CD4, about 4% of naive CD8, about 2.3% of memory CD4, and about 0.39% of memory CD8 clonotypes. Naive subsets generally had larger estimated clonotype richness than memory subsets did.

From the germline V gene, CDR1 is SNHLY and CDR2 is FYNNEI. The CDR3 numbers 12 residues from cysteine through phenylalanine. Only the CDR3 DNA stays, 36 bases, in frame from base 1. The V and J ends are trimmed by 6 bases and 4 bases, leaving 9 bases between them. CD8 naive samples were obtained by positive selection for CCR7 among CD45RO-negative cells, yielding a CD45RA+CCR7+ population from which TemRA cells were excluded. Healthy HIV-negative adults with no recently reported acute infections or vaccinations were included as donors. Every donor was a Caucasian adult residing in Nashville, Tennessee, USA. Blood was collected by leukapheresis, and PBMCs were isolated by Ficoll-Histopaque density gradient centrifugation and then cryopreserved in liquid nitrogen vapor phase. Analytical flow cytometry was used to check the purity and quantity of each magnetically sorted T cell population. Each sorted fraction had its genomic DNA isolated and then quantified by UV absorbance on a Nanodrop 2000c.

A note on this clone: Its antigen specificity is not known. No clone much larger than this one lies a single base away; base qualities are absent.

Using the deep immunoSEQ assay, TCR CDR3 regions were amplified from genomic DNA by multiplex PCR. Genomic DNA extracted from each cell subset was distributed evenly over all wells of several immunoSEQ 96-well plates, and each plate served as one replicate. For sorted subsets, each replicate PCR was loaded with 200 ng genomic DNA, equivalent to about 30,000 T cell genomes. Purified libraries were measured with a Qubit 3.0 fluorometer, size-checked on a Bioanalyzer 2100, and measured again with the KAPA Library Quantification kit. Every immunoSEQ 96-well plate was sequenced on a separate single-read 150-cycle Illumina NextSeq 550 flow cell. The authors' analysis ran thus. The immunoSEQ output contained only junctional sequences without quality scores, so filtering could not match that applied to full-length reads. Sequences were annotated with PyIR, a Python wrapper for IgBLAST v1.9, using IMGT germline references to assign V/J genes and CDR3. Reads were removed for weak V/J assignments (E-value above 1e-6), missing CDR3, stop codons, out-of-frame junctions, or ambiguous translated residues. V3J clonotypes were defined as sequences sharing an identical inferred V gene, J gene, and CDR3 amino acid sequence. The percentage overlap between two repertoires was calculated by dividing the number of shared unique clonotypes by the size of the smaller repertoire. Repertoire richness was assessed with RTK rarefaction, the Chao1 estimator, and Recon v2.1 estimates of unobserved clonotypes. OLGA was used to compute generation probabilities for all TCRbeta clonotypes that the gDNA method yielded from a handful of donors. TCRdb stores this immuneACCESS table with in-frame sequences only. Part of the clones is absent; in the studies checked, under half of the shortfall reflects unresolved V genes, and no reason is known for the rest. V and J calls and clone size are given by that table; D and trimming were obtained from the DNA. For this sample the table gives just over 2,000,000 clones, of which just under 95% were detected only once. Of the sample, about 1.1% is held by the ten largest clones.

The TCR was taken from a man aged 18 to 35 in good health. The source material was naive CD8+ T cells sorted from blood. This specimen's cell subset or site label, per the study, means: CD45RA+CCR7+. The V gene is TRBV2 and the J gene is TRBJ1-1; a weak D assignment points to TRBD1 (6 bases agree). The CDR3 region reads CASRGAVTEAFF. The sequenced DNA is TGTGCCAGCAGGGGGGCGGTCACTGAAGCTTTCTTT. Full variable domain (CDR3 extended with the reference TRBV2 and TRBJ1-1 proteins): EPEVTQTPSHQVTQMGQEVILRCVPISNHLYFYWYRQILGQKVEFLVSFYNNEISEKSEIFDDQFSVERPDGSNFTLKIRSTKLEDSAMYFCASRGAVTEAFFGQGTRLTVV.